This T cell receptor beta chain was captured in a study of cytomegalovirus exposure and HLA in healthy donors. Study-level points and caveats: There were some public TCRs occurring in many donors, but most TCR sequences were rare.

CDR1 is SNHLY, CDR2 FYNNEI, per germline. The CDR3 covers 20 residues. Trimming took 2 bases from V and 0 from J, leaving 23 bases between them. As for this clone: What it recognizes is unknown.

The assay was immunoSEQ multiplex PCR, and TCRdb's table has in-frame clones only and misses some. This table has around 150,000 clones, approximately 90% appearing once. The specimen sequenced was PBMCs. The TCR sequence derives from a man younger than 35 in good health and CMV-seronegative. The V gene is TRBV2, the J gene TRBJ2-1, with D maybe TRBD1 (6 bases). DNA of the CDR3: TGTGCCAGCAGTGAACGTCGTCCAGGGGTTTTAGGGAGCTCCTACAATGAGCAGTTCTTC. As protein: CASSERRPGVLGSSYNEQFF.